This is a list of T cell receptor beta chains from one sample in a study of response to subunit inactivated influenza vaccine. TCRdb recomputed calls from the RT-PCR reads with MiXCR, one row per CDR3 protein. The sample records about 500,000 distinct CDR3 sequences, 16% being singletons. Sequences were derived from CD4+ T cells sorted from PBMCs, sampled roughly 24 months after vaccination. These receptors came from a man between 50 and 69 years old who received an inactivated influenza vaccine. Each CDR3 is given with its conserved first and last residue. Each record gives: V gene, clone size, J gene, D gene, CDR3 protein, CDR3 DNA. A D gene is named only where the DNA matches it firmly. A row's size may be missing; if present it is once, few, many or a size class.

TRBV5-1,.,TRBJ2-5,TRBD2,CASSRGSYQETQYF,TGCGCCAGCAGCCGCGGGAGCTACCAAGAGACCCAGTACTTC
TRBV4-3,.,TRBJ2-1,TRBD2,CASSQLTSGSLNEQFF,TGCGCCAGCAGCCAACTAACTAGCGGGAGCCTCAATGAGCAGTTCTTC
TRBV4-2,many,TRBJ2-3,TRBD2,CASSQGTSGGADTQYF,TGTGCCAGCAGCCAAGGGACTAGCGGGGGGGCAGATACGCAGTATTTT
TRBV4-1,few,TRBJ2-7,.,CASSQEPRTGREGYEQYF,TGCGCCAGCAGCCAAGAACCCCGGACAGGCCGGGAGGGCTACGAGCAGTACTTC
TRBV20-1,.,TRBJ2-7,.,CSASRWGETYEQYF,TGCAGTGCTAGTCGGTGGGGGGAGACCTACGAGCAGTACTTC
TRBV12-3/TRBV12-4,.,TRBJ1-5,.,CASSQVPSSQPQHF,TGTGCCAGCAGCCAAGTCCCTTCAAGTCAGCCCCAGCATTTT
TRBV7-2,.,TRBJ1-3,.,CASSLEQGHSSGNTIYF,TGTGCCAGCAGCTTAGAGCAGGGGCACTCCTCTGGAAACACCATATATTTT
TRBV24-1,few,TRBJ2-3,.,CATSDYRDTDTQYF,TGTGCCACCAGTGATTACAGGGACACAGATACGCAGTATTTT
TRBV6-1,many,TRBJ2-1,.,CASRPEAVGSNEQFF,TGTGCCAGCAGACCCGAGGCGGTAGGGAGCAATGAGCAGTTCTTC
TRBV28,.,TRBJ2-7,.,CASSGLSVRSEEQYF,TGTGCCAGCAGCGGACTTTCGGTGAGGTCGGAGGAGCAGTACTTC
TRBV5-1,few,TRBJ2-7,TRBD2,CASSKTSGGDPYEQYF,TGCGCCAGCAGCAAGACTAGCGGGGGAGATCCCTACGAGCAGTACTTC
TRBV4-2,.,TRBJ2-7,.,CASSQGLGTYEQYF,TGTGCCAGCAGCCAAGGGCTGGGAACCTACGAGCAGTACTTC
TRBV27,.,TRBJ2-1,.,CASSPHRVTEQFF,TGTGCCAGCAGTCCGCACCGGGTTACTGAGCAGTTCTTC
TRBV12-3/TRBV12-4,few,TRBJ2-1,TRBD2,CASSGTSGFTYNEQFF,TGTGCCAGCAGCGGGACTAGCGGCTTTACCTACAATGAGCAGTTCTTC
TRBV6-1,.,TRBJ2-1,TRBD2,CASSPIGTSGGSSYNEQFF,TGTGCCAGCAGTCCCATAGGGACTAGCGGGGGCAGCTCCTACAATGAGCAGTTCTTC
TRBV19,.,TRBJ2-2,.,CASSNFMGGTGELFF,TGTGCCAGTAGCAACTTCATGGGGGGAACCGGGGAGCTGTTTTTT
TRBV28,few,TRBJ2-1,.,CASRPALRSEQFF,TGTGCCAGCAGGCCCGCCTTGAGGAGCGAGCAGTTCTTC
TRBV30,.,TRBJ2-3,TRBD2,CAWSVLGSGGYTQYF,TGTGCCTGGAGTGTACTCGGTAGCGGGGGATATACGCAGTATTTT
TRBV14,many,TRBJ2-7,TRBD2,CASSQGLAGGLKDF,TGTGCCAGCAGCCAAGGGCTAGCGGGAGGGCTTAAGGACTTC
TRBV9,many,TRBJ2-1,TRBD2,CASSVGSGGNNEQFF,TGTGCCAGCAGCGTAGGGTCGGGGGGGAACAATGAGCAGTTCTTC
TRBV2,few,TRBJ2-2,.,CASRSGATGELFF,TGTGCCAGCCGCTCCGGGGCCACCGGGGAGCTGTTTTTT
TRBV19,.,TRBJ1-5,.,CASSSTGRSNQPQHF,TGTGCCAGTAGCTCCACAGGGAGGAGCAATCAGCCCCAGCATTTT
TRBV27,.,TRBJ1-6,.,CASSPSLNGHLLHF,TGTGCCAGCAGTCCCTCACTCAACGGGCATCTCCTCCACTTT
TRBV29-1,few,TRBJ2-1,.,CGAVGDNEQFF,TGCGGAGCGGTAGGGGACAATGAGCAGTTCTTC
TRBV18,.,TRBJ2-3,.,CASSPPNRGAGTDTQYF,TGTGCCAGCTCACCACCGAATCGGGGGGCAGGAACAGATACGCAGTATTTT
TRBV12-3/TRBV12-4,few,TRBJ1-1,.,CASSLDGGPNTEAFF,TGTGCCAGCAGTTTAGACGGCGGACCGAACACTGAAGCTTTCTTT
TRBV6-2/TRBV6-3,.,TRBJ2-1,.,CASSYRRANNEQFF,TGTGCCAGCAGTTACCGCCGGGCCAACAATGAGCAGTTCTTC
TRBV24-1,.,TRBJ2-1,.,CATSGMNEQFF,TGTGCCACCAGTGGAATGAATGAGCAGTTCTTC
TRBV12-3/TRBV12-4,few,TRBJ1-5,.,CASSALLSQPQHF,TGTGCCAGCTCGGCGTTACTAAGTCAGCCCCAGCATTTT
TRBV4-2,.,TRBJ2-2,TRBD1,CASSQSGQGNTGELFF,TGTGCCAGCAGCCAATCGGGACAGGGTAACACCGGGGAGCTGTTTTTT
TRBV5-1,many,TRBJ2-2,TRBD1,CASSPGQGNTGELFF,TGCGCCAGCAGCCCCGGACAGGGGAACACCGGGGAGCTGTTTTTT
TRBV20-1,.,TRBJ2-1,.,CSARRARDYNEQFF,TGCAGTGCTCGACGGGCCAGGGACTACAATGAGCAGTTCTTC
TRBV6-1,.,TRBJ2-1,TRBD2,CASRQAIAGYNEQFF,TGTGCCAGCAGGCAAGCGATAGCGGGGTACAATGAGCAGTTCTTC
TRBV9,few,TRBJ2-3,.,CASSFVGTDTQYF,TGTGCCAGCAGCTTTGTAGGCACAGATACGCAGTATTTT
TRBV7-3,few,TRBJ2-1,TRBD2,CASSRLAGNKGEQFF,TGTGCCAGCAGTAGGCTAGCGGGAAACAAGGGTGAGCAGTTCTTC
TRBV20-1,.,TRBJ2-7,TRBD2,CSASRGLAGVEQYF,TGCAGTGCCAGCCGGGGACTAGCGGGAGTCGAGCAGTACTTC
TRBV2,.,TRBJ2-2,TRBD2,CASSGLAGGSGELFF,TGTGCCAGCAGTGGTCTAGCGGGAGGTTCCGGGGAGCTGTTTTTT
TRBV20-1,.,TRBJ2-7,.,CSARDRRLIYEQYF,TGCAGTGCTAGAGATCGTCGACTGATATACGAGCAGTACTTC
TRBV10-3,.,TRBJ2-5,.,CAISGRVKETQYF,TGTGCCATCAGTGGCAGGGTGAAAGAGACCCAGTACTTC
TRBV20-1,few,TRBJ2-3,.,CSALLGHYSTDTQYF,TGCAGTGCTCTTCTGGGACATTATAGCACAGATACGCAGTATTTT
TRBV20-1,.,TRBJ2-7,.,CSATQGRGTEQYF,TGCAGTGCTACACAGGGGCGGGGTACCGAGCAGTACTTC
TRBV6-2/TRBV6-3,.,TRBJ2-7,.,CASSYFLSYEQYF,TGTGCCAGCAGTTACTTTCTCTCCTACGAGCAGTACTTC
TRBV9,.,TRBJ1-3,.,CASSGGLSSGNTIYF,TGTGCCAGCAGCGGGGGGCTGAGCTCTGGAAACACCATATATTTT
TRBV19,.,TRBJ2-5,TRBD1,CASSAGQGETQYF,TGTGCCAGTAGTGCGGGACAGGGAGAGACCCAGTACTTC
TRBV7-9,.,TRBJ2-7,TRBD1,CASSWGTAFEQYF,TGTGCCAGCAGCTGGGGGACAGCCTTCGAGCAGTACTTC
TRBV5-6,.,TRBJ1-5,.,CASSLGNPSQPQHF,TGTGCCAGCAGCCTCGGGAATCCTAGTCAGCCCCAGCATTTT
TRBV11-2,many,TRBJ1-1,.,CASSPTGWNTEAFF,TGTGCCAGCAGCCCCACTGGGTGGAACACTGAAGCTTTCTTT
TRBV7-6,.,TRBJ2-2,.,CASSLARQANTGELFF,TGTGCCAGCAGCTTAGCGCGGCAGGCGAACACCGGGGAGCTGTTTTTT
TRBV27,few,TRBJ2-3,.,CASRGGSTDTQYF,TGTGCCAGCCGAGGGGGGAGCACAGATACGCAGTATTTT
TRBV7-2,.,TRBJ2-1,.,CASSLAGDFYNEQFF,TGTGCCAGCAGCTTAGCAGGAGATTTTTACAATGAGCAGTTCTTC
TRBV25-1,few,TRBJ2-1,TRBD2,CASSEYTSGKNEQFF,TGTGCCAGCAGTGAATATACTAGCGGGAAAAATGAGCAGTTCTTC
TRBV11-2,.,TRBJ1-2,.,CASSSRGFSSFSAGPNYGYTF,TGTGCCAGCAGTAGTAGGGGTTTTAGTTCGTTTTCGGCGGGGCCTAACTATGGCTACACCTTC
TRBV5-1,few,TRBJ1-5,.,CASSLWGEDNQPQHF,TGCGCCAGCAGCTTGTGGGGGGAAGATAATCAGCCCCAGCATTTT
TRBV3-1,.,TRBJ1-6,.,CASSQDSQGNSPLHF,TGTGCCAGCAGCCAAGATTCTCAGGGTAATTCACCCCTCCACTTT
TRBV5-1,.,TRBJ2-2,TRBD1,CASSGGQGGTGELFF,TGCGCCAGCAGCGGGGGACAGGGAGGAACCGGGGAGCTGTTTTTT
TRBV14,.,TRBJ1-4,TRBD1,CASSRGNNEKLFF,TGTGCCAGCTCCAGGGGGAATAATGAAAAACTGTTTTTT